The 4 T cell receptor beta chains in this list originate from one sample, sequenced in a study of CD8+CD57+ T cells in acquired aplastic anemia. Investigators profiled TCR beta VDJ and CDR3 from genomic DNA template. TCRdb ran MiXCR on the reads and lists one entry per CDR3 protein. The sample lists over 150,000 distinct CDR3 sequences, roughly 45% occurring once. The sample taken for sequencing was sorted CD4+, CD8+, or CD8+CD57+ T cells (not recorded which) from PBMCs. All receptors come from a human donor in good health.

About this clonotype: This clone may be a read error of a much larger clone one base away. The chain is built from TRBV5-5 and TRBJ1-1; D perhaps matches TRBD1 (5 bases). CDR1 is SGHKS, CDR2 YYEKEE, per germline (reference sequence). The CDR3 runs 16 residues. The germline V and J ends were trimmed by 2 bases and 1 base, with 15 bases remaining between them. CDR3 in DNA: TGTGCCAGCAGCTTTGTCGGCGGGGGAGAGAACACTGAAGCTTTCTTT. Residues: CASSFVGGGENTEAFF.

V is TRBV20-1 and J is TRBJ1-6; D gene uncertain. Germline CDR1 and CDR2: DFQATT and SNEGSKA (reference sequence). The V end lost 0 bases, the J end lost 15 bases, and 9 bases lay between the germline ends. The CDR3 contains 11 residues. CDR3: CSARDQANLHF. CDR3 in DNA: TGCAGTGCTAGAGATCAGGCAAACCTCCACTTT.

Comment on this clonotype: One end of the junction fails to match germline, which may point to a read error. This chain joins TRBV2 and TRBJ2-1; D unresolved. This CDR3 has 14 amino acids. Germline CDR1 SNHLY, CDR2 FYNNEI. The CDR3 DNA follows: TGTGCCAGCACCCAGGTCCGCTCCTACAGTGAGCAGTTCTTC. Its translation: CASTQVRSYSEQFF. The whole variable domain, filled in from reference TRBV2 and TRBJ2-1, reads EPEVTQTPSHQVTQMGQEVILRCVPISNHLYFYWYRQILGQKVEFLVSFYNNEISEKSEIFDDQFSVERPDGSNFTLKIRSTKLEDSAMYFCASTQVRSYSEQFFGPGTRLTVL.

The table lists this clonotype with many counts. The rearrangement joins TRBV30 to TRBJ2-2; D gene ambiguous. V lost 1 base and J 4 bases, leaving 4 bases between the germline ends. The germline V gene encodes CDR1 GTSNPN and CDR2 SVGIG (reference sequence). This CDR3 is built from 12 residues. CDR3 in DNA: TGTGCCTGGAGTGATCCCACCGGGGAGCTGTTTTTT. It specifies CAWSDPTGELFF.